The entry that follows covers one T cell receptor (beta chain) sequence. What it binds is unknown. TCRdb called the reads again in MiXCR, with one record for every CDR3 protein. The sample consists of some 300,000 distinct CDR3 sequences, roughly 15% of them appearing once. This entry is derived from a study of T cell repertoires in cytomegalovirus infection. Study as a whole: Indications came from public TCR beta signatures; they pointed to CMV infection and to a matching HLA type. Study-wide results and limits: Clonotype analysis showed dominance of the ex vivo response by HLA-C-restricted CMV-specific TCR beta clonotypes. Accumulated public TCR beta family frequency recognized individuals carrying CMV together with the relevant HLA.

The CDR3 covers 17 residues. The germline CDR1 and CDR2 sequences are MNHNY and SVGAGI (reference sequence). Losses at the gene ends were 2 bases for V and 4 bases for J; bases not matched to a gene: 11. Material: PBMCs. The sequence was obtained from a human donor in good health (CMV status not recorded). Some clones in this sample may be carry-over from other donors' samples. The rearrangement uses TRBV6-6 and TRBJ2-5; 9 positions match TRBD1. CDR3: CASSYTGGANLPETQYF. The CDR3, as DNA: TGTGCCAGCAGTTACACAGGGGGCGCGAATTTACCAGAGACCCAGTACTTC.